What follows is one TCR beta chain and its context. Germline V gene lookup returns CDR1 SGHRS and CDR2 YFSETQ. The CDR3 is made up of 16 amino acids. The ends lost 0 bases at V and 3 bases at J; junction bases unmatched: 7. The sample is drawn from a study of blood T cell repertoires in COVID-19. Some clones are missing from TCRdb's copy, which holds only in-frame ones; the method was immunoSEQ multiplex PCR. The table lists about 130,000 clones, almost 85% of them singletons. The chain carries TRBV5-1 and TRBJ2-7, with 9 bases matching TRBD2. The specimen was peripheral blood. The TCR comes from a man in his sixties with acute or convalescent COVID-19. CDR3 protein: CASSLGASGIIYEQYF. CDR3 DNA sequence: TGCGCCAGCAGCTTGGGTGCTAGCGGGATAATCTACGAGCAGTACTTC.